This T cell receptor (beta chain) was sequenced in a study of control samples from healthy donors and cancer patients. This CDR3 contains 15 residues. CDR1 is SGHRS and CDR2 is YFSETQ in the germline V gene. The ends lost 2 bases at V and 1 base at J; junction bases unmatched: 2. Repertoires were generated with immunoSEQ multiplex PCR, while TCRdb's copy carries only in-frame clones and drops some. The top ten hold 6% to 8% of the sample, which has over 65,000 clones, 94% seen once. This TCR came from a woman in her thirties or forties in good health. The chain joins TRBV5-1 to TRBJ2-2; 7 bases match TRBD1. Material for sequencing was blood. Here the CDR3 reads CASSFWTGNTGELFF. The CDR3 DNA reads as TGCGCCAGCAGCTTTTGGACAGGGAACACCGGGGAGCTGTTTTTT.